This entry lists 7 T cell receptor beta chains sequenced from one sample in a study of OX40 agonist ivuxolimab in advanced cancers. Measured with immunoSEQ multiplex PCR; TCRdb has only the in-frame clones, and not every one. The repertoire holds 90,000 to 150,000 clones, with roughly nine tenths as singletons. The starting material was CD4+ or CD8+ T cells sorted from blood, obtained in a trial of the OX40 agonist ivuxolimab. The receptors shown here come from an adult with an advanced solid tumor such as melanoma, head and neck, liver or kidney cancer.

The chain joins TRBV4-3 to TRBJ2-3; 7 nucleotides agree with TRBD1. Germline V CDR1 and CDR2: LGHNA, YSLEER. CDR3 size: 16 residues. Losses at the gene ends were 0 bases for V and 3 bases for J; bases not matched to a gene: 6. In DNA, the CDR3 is TGCGCCAGCAGCCAAGATTTGAGGGGGCCGACAGATACGCAGTATTTT. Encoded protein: CASSQDLRGPTDTQYF.

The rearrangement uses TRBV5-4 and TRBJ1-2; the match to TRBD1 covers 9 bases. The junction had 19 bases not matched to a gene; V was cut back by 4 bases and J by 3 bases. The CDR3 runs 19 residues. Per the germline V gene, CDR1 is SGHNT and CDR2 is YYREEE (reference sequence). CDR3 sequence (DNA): TGTGCCAGCAGCCAAGATCCCTTGGACAGGGGTTATCGTGACTATGGCTACACCTTC. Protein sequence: CASSQDPLDRGYRDYGYTF.

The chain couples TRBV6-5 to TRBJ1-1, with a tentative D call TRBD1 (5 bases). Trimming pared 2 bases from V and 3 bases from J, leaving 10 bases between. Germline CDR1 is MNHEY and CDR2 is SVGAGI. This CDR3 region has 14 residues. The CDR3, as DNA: TGTGCCAGCAGTTACACAGGACAAGACACTGAAGCTTTCTTT. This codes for CASSYTGQDTEAFF.

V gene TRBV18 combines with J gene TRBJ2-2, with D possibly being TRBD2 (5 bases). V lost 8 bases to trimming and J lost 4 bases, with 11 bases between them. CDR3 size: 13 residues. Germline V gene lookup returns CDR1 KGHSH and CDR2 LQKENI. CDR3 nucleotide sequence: TGTGCCAGCCCCGAGCGGTTCACCGGGGAGCTGTTTTTT. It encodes CASPERFTGELFF.

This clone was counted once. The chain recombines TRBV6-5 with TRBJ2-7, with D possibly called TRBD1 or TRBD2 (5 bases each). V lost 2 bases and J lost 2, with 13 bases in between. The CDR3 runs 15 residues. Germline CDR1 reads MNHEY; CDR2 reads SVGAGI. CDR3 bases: TGTGCCAGCAGTTACAGGGGACGCCTAACCTACGAGCAGTACTTC. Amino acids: CASSYRGRLTYEQYF.

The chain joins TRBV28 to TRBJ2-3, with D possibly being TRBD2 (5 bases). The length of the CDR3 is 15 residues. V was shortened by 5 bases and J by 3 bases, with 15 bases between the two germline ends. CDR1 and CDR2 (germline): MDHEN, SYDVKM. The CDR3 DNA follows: TGTGCCAGCAGTATCTACGGGGAATCTACAGATACGCAGTATTTT. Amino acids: CASSIYGESTDTQYF.

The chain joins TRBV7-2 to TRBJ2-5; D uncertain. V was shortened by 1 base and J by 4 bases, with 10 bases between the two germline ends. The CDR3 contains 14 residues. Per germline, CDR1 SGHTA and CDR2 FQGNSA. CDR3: CASSLVWSGETQYF. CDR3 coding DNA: TGTGCCAGCAGCTTAGTGTGGTCGGGAGAGACCCAGTACTTC. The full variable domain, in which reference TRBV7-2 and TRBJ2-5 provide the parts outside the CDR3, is GAGVSQSPSNKVTEKGKDVELRCDPISGHTALYWYRQSLGQGLEFLIYFQGNSAPDKSGLPSDRFSAERTGGSVSTLTIQRTQQEDSAVYLCASSLVWSGETQYFGPGTRLLVL.